This T cell receptor (beta chain) originates from a study of blood T cell repertoires in COVID-19. About the research overall: The United States, Italy and Spain supplied acute and convalescent COVID-19 samples. PBMCs, B-cell-depleted T cells, or T cells provided the cDNA or gDNA that made up the material.

Germline V CDR1 and CDR2: SGHTA, FQGNSA. J was trimmed by 4 bases and V by 5 bases; bases with no gene match: 5. The CDR3 totals 15 residues. TCRdb keeps only in-frame clones here, not all; method: immunoSEQ multiplex PCR. The data hold under 150,000 clones, with less than 80% observed a single time. This chain joins TRBV7-2 and TRBJ2-1; 10 nucleotides align to TRBD1. Sequencing used peripheral blood. The source of this sequence is a man aged 60-69 years with acute or convalescent COVID-19. The CDR3 reads CASSQGQGEYNEQFF. CDR3 coding DNA: TGTGCCAGCAGCCAAGGACAGGGGGAGTACAATGAGCAGTTCTTC. The variable domain in full, completed from reference TRBV7-2 and TRBJ2-1, reads GAGVSQSPSNKVTEKGKDVELRCDPISGHTALYWYRQSLGQGLEFLIYFQGNSAPDKSGLPSDRFSAERTGGSVSTLTIQRTQQEDSAVYLCASSQGQGEYNEQFFGPGTRLTVL.